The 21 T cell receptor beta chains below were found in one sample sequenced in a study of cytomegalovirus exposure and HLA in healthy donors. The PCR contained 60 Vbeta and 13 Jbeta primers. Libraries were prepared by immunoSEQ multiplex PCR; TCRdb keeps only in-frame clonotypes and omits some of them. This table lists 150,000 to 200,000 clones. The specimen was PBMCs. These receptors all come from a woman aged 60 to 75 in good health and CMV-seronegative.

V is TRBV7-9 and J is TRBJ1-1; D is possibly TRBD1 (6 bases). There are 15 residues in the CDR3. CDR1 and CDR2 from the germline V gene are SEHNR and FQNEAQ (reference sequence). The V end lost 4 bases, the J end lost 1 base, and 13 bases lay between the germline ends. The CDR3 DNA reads TGTGCCAGCAGCTACAGACAGGCCGAGAACACTGAAGCTTTCTTT. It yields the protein CASSYRQAENTEAFF. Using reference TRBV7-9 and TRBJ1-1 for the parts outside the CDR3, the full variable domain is DTGVSQNPRHKITKRGQNVTFRCDPISEHNRLYWYRQTLGQGPEFLTYFQNEAQLEKSRLLSDRFSAERPKGSFSTLEIQRTEQGDSAMYLCASSYRQAENTEAFFGQGTRLTVV.

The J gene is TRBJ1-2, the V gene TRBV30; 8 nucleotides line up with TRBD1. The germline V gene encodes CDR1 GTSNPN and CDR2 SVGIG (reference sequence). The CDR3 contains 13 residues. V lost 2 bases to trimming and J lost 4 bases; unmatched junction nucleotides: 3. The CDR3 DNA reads TGTGCCTGGAGTCCACAGGGGGGCTATGGCTACACCTTC. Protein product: CAWSPQGGYGYTF.

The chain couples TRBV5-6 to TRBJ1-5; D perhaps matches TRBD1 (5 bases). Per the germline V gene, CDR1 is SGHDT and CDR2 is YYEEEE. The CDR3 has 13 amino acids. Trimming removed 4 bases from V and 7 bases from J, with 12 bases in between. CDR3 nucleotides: TGTGCCAGCAGCCCGGGGGAGGGCCAGCCCCAGCATTTT. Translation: CASSPGEGQPQHF.

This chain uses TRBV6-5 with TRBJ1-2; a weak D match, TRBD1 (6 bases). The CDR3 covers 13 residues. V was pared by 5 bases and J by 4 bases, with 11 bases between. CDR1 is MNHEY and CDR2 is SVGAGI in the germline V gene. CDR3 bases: TGTGCCAGCAGTCGGGACACCTTCTATGGCTACACCTTC. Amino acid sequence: CASSRDTFYGYTF.

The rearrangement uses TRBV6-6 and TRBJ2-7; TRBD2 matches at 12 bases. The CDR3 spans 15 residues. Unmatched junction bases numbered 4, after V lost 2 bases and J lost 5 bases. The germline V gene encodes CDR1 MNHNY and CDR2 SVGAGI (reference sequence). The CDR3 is CASSYRLAGVHEQYF. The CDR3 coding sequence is TGTGCCAGCAGTTACAGACTAGCGGGAGTTCACGAGCAGTACTTC.

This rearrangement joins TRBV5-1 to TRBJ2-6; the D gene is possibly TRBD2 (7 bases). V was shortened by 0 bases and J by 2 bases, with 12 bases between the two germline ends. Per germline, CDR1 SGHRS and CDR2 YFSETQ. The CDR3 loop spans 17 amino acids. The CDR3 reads CASSLAMGGPGANVLTF. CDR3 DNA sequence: TGCGCCAGCAGCTTGGCTATGGGGGGGCCTGGGGCCAACGTCCTGACTTTC. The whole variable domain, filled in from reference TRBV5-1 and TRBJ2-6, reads KAGVTQTPRYLIKTRGQQVTLSCSPISGHRSVSWYQQTPGQGLQFLFEYFSETQRNKGNFPGRFSGRQFSNSRSEMNVSTLELGDSALYLCASSLAMGGPGANVLTFGAGSRLTVL.

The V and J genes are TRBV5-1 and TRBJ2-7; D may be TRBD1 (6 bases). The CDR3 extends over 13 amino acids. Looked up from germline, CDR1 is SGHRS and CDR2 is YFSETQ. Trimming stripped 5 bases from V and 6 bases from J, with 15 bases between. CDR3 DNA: TGCGCCAGCAGACGGGACATCCTGGGCGAGCAGTACTTC. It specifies CASRRDILGEQYF. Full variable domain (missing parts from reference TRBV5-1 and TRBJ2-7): KAGVTQTPRYLIKTRGQQVTLSCSPISGHRSVSWYQQTPGQGLQFLFEYFSETQRNKGNFPGRFSGRQFSNSRSEMNVSTLELGDSALYLCASRRDILGEQYFGPGTRLTVT.

DNA for the CDR3: TGCGCCAGCAGCCATTCAAACGGGGAGCTGTTTTTT. This translates into CASSHSNGELFF. J is TRBJ2-2 and V is TRBV5-1; no definite D call. CDR1 is SGHRS and CDR2 is YFSETQ in the germline V gene. The CDR3 loop spans 12 amino acids. Trimming stripped 4 bases from V and 7 bases from J, with 8 bases between.

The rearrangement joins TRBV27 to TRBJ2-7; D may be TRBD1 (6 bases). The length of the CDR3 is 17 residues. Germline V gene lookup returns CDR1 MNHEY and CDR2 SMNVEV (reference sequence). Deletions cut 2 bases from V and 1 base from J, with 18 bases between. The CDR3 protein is CASSLPPSTGLSYEQYF. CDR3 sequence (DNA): TGTGCCAGCAGTTTACCTCCCTCTACAGGGTTGTCCTACGAGCAGTACTTC.

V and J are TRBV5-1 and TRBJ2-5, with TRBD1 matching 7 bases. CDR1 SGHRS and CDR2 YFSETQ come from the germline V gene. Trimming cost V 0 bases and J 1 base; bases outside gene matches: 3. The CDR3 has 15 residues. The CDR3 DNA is TGCGCCAGCAGCTTGGTCGGGACAGCCCAAGAGACCCAGTACTTC. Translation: CASSLVGTAQETQYF.

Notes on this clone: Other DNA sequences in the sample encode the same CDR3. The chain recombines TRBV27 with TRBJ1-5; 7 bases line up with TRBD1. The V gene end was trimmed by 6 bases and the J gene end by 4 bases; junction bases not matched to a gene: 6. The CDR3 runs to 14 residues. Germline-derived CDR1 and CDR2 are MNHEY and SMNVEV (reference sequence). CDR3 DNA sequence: TGTGCCAGCAGCTGGACAGGCGGTAATCAGCCCCAGCATTTT. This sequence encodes CASSWTGGNQPQHF.

The CDR3: CASSSQNSNQPQHF. In DNA, the CDR3 is TGTGCCAGCAGTAGTCAGAATAGCAATCAGCCCCAGCATTTT. The chain uses TRBV2 and TRBJ1-5; D ambiguous. The V end was cut by 5 bases, the J end by 0 bases, with 8 bases between. The CDR3 contains 14 residues. Germline CDR1 and CDR2: SNHLY and FYNNEI.

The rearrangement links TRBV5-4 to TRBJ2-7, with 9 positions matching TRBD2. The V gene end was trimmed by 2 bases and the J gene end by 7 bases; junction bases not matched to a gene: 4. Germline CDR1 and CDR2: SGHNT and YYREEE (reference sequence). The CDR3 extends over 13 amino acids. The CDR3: CASSFGLAREQYF. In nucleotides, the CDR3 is TGTGCCAGCAGCTTCGGACTAGCGCGGGAGCAGTACTTC.

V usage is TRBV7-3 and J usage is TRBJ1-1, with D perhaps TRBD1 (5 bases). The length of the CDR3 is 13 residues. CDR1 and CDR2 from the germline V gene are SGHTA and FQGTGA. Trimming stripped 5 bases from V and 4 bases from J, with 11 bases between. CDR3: CASSNQGVTEAFF. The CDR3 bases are TGTGCCAGCAGCAATCAAGGGGTCACTGAAGCTTTCTTT.

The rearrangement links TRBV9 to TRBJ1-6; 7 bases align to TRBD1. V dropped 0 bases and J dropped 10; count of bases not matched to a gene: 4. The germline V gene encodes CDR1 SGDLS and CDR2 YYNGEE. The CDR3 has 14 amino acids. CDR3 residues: CASSVGQGGSPLHF. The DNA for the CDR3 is TGTGCCAGCAGCGTAGGCCAGGGGGGATCACCCCTCCACTTT.

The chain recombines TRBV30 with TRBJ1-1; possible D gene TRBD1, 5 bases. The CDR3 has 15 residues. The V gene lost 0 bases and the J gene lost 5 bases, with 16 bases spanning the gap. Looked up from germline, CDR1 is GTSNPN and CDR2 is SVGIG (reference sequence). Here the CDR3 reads CAWSVYGGRTTEAFF. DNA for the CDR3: TGTGCCTGGAGTGTTTACGGGGGTAGGACGACTGAAGCTTTCTTT.

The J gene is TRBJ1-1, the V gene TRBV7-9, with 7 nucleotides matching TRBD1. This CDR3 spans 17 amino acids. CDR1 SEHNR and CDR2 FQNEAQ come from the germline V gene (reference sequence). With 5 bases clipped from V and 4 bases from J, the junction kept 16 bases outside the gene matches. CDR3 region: CASSRGQPTPMSTEAFF. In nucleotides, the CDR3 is TGTGCCAGCAGCCGGGGACAGCCAACCCCAATGAGCACTGAAGCTTTCTTT. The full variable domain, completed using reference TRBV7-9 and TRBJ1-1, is DTGVSQNPRHKITKRGQNVTFRCDPISEHNRLYWYRQTLGQGPEFLTYFQNEAQLEKSRLLSDRFSAERPKGSFSTLEIQRTEQGDSAMYLCASSRGQPTPMSTEAFFGQGTRLTVV.

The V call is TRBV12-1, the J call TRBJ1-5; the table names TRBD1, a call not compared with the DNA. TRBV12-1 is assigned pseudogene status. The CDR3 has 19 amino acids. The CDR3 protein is CASSFAQRTDKLENQPQHF. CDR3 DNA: TGTGCCAGCAGCTTTGCGCAGAGGACAGATAAGCTAGAAAATCAGCCCCAGCATTTT.

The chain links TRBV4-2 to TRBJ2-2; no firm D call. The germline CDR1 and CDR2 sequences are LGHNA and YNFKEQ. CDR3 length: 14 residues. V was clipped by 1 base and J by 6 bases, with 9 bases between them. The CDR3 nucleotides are TGTGCCAGCAGCCAAGGTAGCCTCGCCGGGGAGCTGTTTTTT. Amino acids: CASSQGSLAGELFF.

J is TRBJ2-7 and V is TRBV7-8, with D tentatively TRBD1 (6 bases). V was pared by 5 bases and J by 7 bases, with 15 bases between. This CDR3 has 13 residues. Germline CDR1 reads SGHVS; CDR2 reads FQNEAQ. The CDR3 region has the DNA TGTGCCAGCAGCACCAAGCTCAGGGGTGAGCAGTACTTC. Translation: CASSTKLRGEQYF.

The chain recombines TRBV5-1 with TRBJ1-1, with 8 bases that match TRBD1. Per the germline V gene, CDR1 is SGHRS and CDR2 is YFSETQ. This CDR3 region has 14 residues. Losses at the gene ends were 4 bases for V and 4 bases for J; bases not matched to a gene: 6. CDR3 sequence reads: CASSGQGAGTEAFF. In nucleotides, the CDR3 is TGCGCCAGCAGCGGCCAGGGGGCGGGCACTGAAGCTTTCTTT. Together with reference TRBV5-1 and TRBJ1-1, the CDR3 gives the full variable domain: KAGVTQTPRYLIKTRGQQVTLSCSPISGHRSVSWYQQTPGQGLQFLFEYFSETQRNKGNFPGRFSGRQFSNSRSEMNVSTLELGDSALYLCASSGQGAGTEAFFGQGTRLTVV.